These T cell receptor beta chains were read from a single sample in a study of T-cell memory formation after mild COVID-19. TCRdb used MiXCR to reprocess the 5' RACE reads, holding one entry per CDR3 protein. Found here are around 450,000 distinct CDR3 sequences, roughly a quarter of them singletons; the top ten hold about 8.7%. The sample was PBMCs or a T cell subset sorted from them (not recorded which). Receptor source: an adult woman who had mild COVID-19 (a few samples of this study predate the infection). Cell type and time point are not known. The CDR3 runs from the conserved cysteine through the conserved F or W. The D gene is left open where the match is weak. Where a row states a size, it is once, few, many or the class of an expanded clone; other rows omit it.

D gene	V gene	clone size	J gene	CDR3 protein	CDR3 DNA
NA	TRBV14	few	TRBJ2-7	CASSHDRDRTYEQYF	TGTGCCAGCAGCCACGATCGGGACCGAACCTACGAGCAGTACTTC
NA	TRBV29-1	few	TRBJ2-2	CSFEGGLTGELFF	TGCAGCTTCGAGGGGGGGCTCACCGGGGAGCTGTTTTTT
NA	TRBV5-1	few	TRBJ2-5	CASSFVQGLETQYF	TGCGCCAGCAGTTTTGTTCAGGGGTTGGAGACCCAGTACTTC
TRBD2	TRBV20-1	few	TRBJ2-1	CSAIAGGPGEQFF	TGCAGTGCTATAGCGGGAGGGCCTGGTGAGCAGTTCTTC
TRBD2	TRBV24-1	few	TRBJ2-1	CATSDRLAGNNEQFF	TGTGCCACCAGTGATCGACTAGCGGGGAACAATGAGCAGTTCTTC
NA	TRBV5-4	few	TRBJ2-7	CASSLDSPFLPDEQYF	TGTGCCAGCAGCCTGGATTCGCCCTTCCTTCCGGACGAGCAGTACTTC
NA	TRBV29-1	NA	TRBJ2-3	CSVAAGPQSTDTQYF	TGCAGCGTTGCGGCGGGGCCTCAGAGCACAGATACGCAGTATTTT
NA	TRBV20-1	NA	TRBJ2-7	CSARAKDSHYEQYF	TGCAGTGCTAGAGCAAAGGACAGCCACTACGAGCAGTACTTC
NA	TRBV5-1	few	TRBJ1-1	CASSDHSSNTEAFF	TGCGCCAGCAGCGATCACAGTTCGAACACTGAAGCTTTCTTT
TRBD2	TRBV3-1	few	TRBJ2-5	CASSFSGGPRGETQYF	TGTGCCAGCAGTTTTAGCGGGGGGCCCCGGGGGGAGACCCAGTACTTC
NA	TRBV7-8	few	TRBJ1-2	CASSYRDTEPSNYGYTF	TGTGCCAGCAGCTACCGGGACACAGAACCCTCTAACTATGGCTACACCTTC
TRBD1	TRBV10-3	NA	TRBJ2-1	CAISGQGAGEQFF	TGTGCCATCAGTGGACAGGGGGCGGGTGAGCAGTTCTTC
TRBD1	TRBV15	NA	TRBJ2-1	CATSSMQGVNEQFF	TGTGCCACCAGCAGTATGCAGGGGGTTAATGAGCAGTTCTTC
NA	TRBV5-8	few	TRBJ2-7	CASSVRQSYEQYF	TGTGCCAGCAGCGTCCGACAGTCCTACGAGCAGTACTTC
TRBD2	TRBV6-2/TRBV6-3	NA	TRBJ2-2	CASSLLGGDTGELFF	TGTGCCAGCAGCCTCCTGGGGGGGGACACCGGGGAGCTGTTTTTT
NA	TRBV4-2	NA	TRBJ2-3	CASSQETDTQYF	TGTGCCAGCAGCCAGGAGACAGATACGCAGTATTTT
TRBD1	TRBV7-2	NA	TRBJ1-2	CASSLGPTGPNYGYTF	TGTGCCAGCAGCTTAGGGCCGACAGGGCCCAACTATGGCTACACCTTC
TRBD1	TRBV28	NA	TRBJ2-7	CASSPYDRDDSKQYF	TGTGCCAGCAGTCCCTACGACAGGGACGATTCGAAGCAGTACTTC
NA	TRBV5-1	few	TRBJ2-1	CASSLVSPVDNEQFF	TGCGCCAGCAGCTTGGTGAGCCCCGTCGACAATGAGCAGTTCTTC
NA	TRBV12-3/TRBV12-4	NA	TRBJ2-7	CASSLGADSFKQYF	TGTGCCAGCAGTTTAGGCGCGGACTCCTTCAAGCAGTACTTC
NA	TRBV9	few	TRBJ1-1	CASSALMNTEAFF	TGTGCCAGCAGCGCACTGATGAACACTGAAGCTTTCTTT
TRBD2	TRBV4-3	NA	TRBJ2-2	CASSPTPSGSWAGELFF	TGCGCCAGCAGTCCGACGCCTAGCGGGAGTTGGGCCGGGGAGCTGTTTTTT
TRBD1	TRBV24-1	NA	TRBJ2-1	CATSDNDRVANEQFF	TGTGCCACCAGTGATAATGACAGGGTTGCCAATGAGCAGTTCTTC
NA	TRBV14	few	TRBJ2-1	CASSQVGYNEQFF	TGTGCCAGCAGCCAAGTGGGGTACAATGAGCAGTTCTTC
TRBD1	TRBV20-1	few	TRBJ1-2	CSKATGGVSGGYTF	TGCAGTAAAGCGACAGGGGGGGTTAGTGGTGGCTACACCTTC
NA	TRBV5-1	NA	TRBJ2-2	CASSLWASNTGELFF	TGCGCCAGCAGCCTCTGGGCGTCGAACACCGGGGAGCTGTTTTTT
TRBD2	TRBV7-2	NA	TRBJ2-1	CASSNGRSGRGYNEQFF	TGTGCCAGCAGCAACGGGAGGAGCGGGAGGGGGTACAATGAGCAGTTCTTC
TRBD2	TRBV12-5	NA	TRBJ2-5	CASGLARKLTGGREGETQYF	TGTGCTAGTGGTTTGGCACGAAAGCTAACGGGTGGGAGGGAAGGCGAGACCCAGTACTTC
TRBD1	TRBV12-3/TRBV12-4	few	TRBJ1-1	CASSLRTGRNTEAFF	TGTGCCAGCAGTTTGAGGACAGGAAGGAACACTGAAGCTTTCTTT
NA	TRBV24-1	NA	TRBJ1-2	CATSDPGGQGYGYTF	TGTGCCACCAGTGATCCCGGCGGGCAAGGCTATGGCTACACCTTC
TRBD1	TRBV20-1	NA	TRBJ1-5	CSARAGGGQPQHF	TGCAGTGCTAGGGCAGGGGGCGGTCAGCCCCAGCATTTT
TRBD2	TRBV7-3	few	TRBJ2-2	CASSPSIAGVDAGELFF	TGTGCCAGCAGCCCATCCATAGCGGGAGTGGACGCCGGGGAGCTGTTTTTT
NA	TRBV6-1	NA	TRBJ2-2	CASTSLGGGPGELFF	TGTGCCAGCACCTCTCTAGGCGGTGGCCCCGGGGAGCTGTTTTTT
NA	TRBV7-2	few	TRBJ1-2	CASSLAYGANYGYTF	TGTGCCAGCAGCTTAGCGTATGGGGCTAACTATGGCTACACCTTC
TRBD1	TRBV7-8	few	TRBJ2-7	CASTKGQGAYEQYF	TGTGCCAGCACCAAGGGACAGGGGGCCTACGAGCAGTACTTC
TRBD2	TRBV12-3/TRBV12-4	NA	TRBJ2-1	CASSNSGGPNEQFF	TGTGCCAGCAGTAATAGCGGGGGGCCTAATGAGCAGTTCTTC